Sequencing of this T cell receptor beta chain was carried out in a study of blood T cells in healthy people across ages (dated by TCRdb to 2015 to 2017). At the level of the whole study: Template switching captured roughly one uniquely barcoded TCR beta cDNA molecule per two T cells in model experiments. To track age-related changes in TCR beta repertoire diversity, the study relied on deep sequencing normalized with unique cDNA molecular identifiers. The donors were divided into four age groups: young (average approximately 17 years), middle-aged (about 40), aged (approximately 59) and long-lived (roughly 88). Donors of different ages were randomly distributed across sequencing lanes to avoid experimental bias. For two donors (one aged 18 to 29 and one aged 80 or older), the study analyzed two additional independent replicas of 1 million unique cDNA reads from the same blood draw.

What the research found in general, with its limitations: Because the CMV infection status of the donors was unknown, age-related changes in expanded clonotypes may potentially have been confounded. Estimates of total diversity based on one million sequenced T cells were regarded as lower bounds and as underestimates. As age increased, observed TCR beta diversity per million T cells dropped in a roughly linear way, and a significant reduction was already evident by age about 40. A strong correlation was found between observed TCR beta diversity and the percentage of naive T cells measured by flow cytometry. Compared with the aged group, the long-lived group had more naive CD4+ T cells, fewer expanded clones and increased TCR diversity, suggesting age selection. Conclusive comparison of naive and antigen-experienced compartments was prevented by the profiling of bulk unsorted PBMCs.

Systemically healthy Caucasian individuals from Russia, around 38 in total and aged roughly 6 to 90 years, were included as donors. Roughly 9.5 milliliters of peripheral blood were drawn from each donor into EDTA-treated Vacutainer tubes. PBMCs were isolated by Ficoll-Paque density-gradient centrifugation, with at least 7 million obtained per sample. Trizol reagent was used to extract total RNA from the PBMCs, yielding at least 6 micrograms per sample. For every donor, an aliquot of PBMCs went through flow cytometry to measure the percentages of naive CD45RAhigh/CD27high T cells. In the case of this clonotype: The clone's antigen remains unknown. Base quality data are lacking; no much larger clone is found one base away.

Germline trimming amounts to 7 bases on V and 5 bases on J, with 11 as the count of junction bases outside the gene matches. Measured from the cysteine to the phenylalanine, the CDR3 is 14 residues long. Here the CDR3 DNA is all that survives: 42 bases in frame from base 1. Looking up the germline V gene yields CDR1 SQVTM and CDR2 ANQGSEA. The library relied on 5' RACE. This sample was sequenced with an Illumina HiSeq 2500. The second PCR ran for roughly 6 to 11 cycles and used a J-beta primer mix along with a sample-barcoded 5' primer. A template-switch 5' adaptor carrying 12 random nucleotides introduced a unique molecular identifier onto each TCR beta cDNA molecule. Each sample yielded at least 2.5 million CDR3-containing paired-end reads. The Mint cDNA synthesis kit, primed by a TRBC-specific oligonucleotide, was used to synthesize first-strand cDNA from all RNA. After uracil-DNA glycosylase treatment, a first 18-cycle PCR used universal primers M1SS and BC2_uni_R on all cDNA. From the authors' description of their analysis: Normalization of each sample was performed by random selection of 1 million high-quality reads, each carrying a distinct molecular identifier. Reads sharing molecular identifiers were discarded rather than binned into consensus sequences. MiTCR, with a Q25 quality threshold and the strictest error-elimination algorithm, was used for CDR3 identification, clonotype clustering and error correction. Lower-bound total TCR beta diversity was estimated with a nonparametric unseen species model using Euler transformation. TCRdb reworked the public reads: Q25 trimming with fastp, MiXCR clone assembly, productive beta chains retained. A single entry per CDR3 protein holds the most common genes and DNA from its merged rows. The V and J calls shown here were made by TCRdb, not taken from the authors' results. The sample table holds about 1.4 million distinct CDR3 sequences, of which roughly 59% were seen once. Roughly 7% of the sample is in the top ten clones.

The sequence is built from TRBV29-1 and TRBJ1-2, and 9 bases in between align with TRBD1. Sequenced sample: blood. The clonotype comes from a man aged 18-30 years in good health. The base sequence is TGCAGCGGCGACGTACAGGGGGCAGGATATGGCTACACCTTC. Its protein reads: CSGDVQGAGYGYTF.